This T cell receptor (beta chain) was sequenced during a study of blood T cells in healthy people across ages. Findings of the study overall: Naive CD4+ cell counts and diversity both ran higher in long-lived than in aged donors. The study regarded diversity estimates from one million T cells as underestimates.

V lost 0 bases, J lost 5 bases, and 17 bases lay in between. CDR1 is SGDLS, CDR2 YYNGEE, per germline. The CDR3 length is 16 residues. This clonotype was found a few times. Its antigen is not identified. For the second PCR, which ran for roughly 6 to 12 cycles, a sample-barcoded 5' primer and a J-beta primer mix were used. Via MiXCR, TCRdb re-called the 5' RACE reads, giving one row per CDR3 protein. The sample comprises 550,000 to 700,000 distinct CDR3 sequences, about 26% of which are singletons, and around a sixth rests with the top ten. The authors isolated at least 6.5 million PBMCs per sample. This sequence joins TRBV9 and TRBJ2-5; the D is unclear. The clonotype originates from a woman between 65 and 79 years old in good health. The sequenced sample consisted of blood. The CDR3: CASSVAALARWETQYF. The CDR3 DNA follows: TGTGCCAGCAGCGTAGCGGCCCTGGCTAGATGGGAGACCCAGTACTTC.